These 9 T cell receptor beta chains came from one sample sequenced in a study of blood T cells in healthy people across ages (dated by TCRdb to between 2015 and 2017). Library preparation was by 5' RACE. These reads were obtained on an Illumina HiSeq 2500. The second PCR ran for roughly 7 to 12 cycles and used a J-beta primer mix along with a sample-barcoded 5' primer. TCRdb ran its own pipeline on the public reads, namely fastp trimming at Q25 and MiXCR clone calling, and kept in-frame beta chains. For every CDR3 protein sequence, its rows merge into one entry that carries the most common genes and DNA. The sample contains roughly 930,000 distinct CDR3 sequences, approximately 49% of them found a single time. The ten largest clones represent 10% to 15% of the sample. The sequenced material came from blood. These receptors all stem from a young man in good health.

This clonotype was seen a handful of times. The chain links TRBV7-2 to TRBJ2-7; 7 bases match TRBD1. This CDR3 is built from 15 residues. CDR1 is SGHTA, CDR2 FQGNSA, per germline. The V and J ends lost 5 bases and 2 bases, in that order; junction bases with no gene match: 9. The CDR3 DNA reads TGTGCCAGCAGCCCTCAATCGGGACAGACCTACGAGCAGTACTTC. Its translation is CASSPQSGQTYEQYF.

The chain has TRBV7-9 and TRBJ1-2, with D unclear. Looked up from germline, CDR1 is SEHNR and CDR2 is FQNEAQ (reference sequence). V lost 2 bases and J lost 6, with 10 bases in between. CDR3 length equals 13 residues. The CDR3 DNA follows: TGTGCCAGCAGCTTAATATCCGGAGATGGCTACACCTTC. It codes for CASSLISGDGYTF.

The sample holds a few counts of this clonotype. The genes are TRBV7-9 and TRBJ1-2, with TRBD1 as a possible D gene (6 bases). There are 13 residues in the CDR3. Trimming removed 5 bases at V and 4 bases at J, with 11 bases between. Germline V gene sequence: CDR1 SEHNR, CDR2 FQNEAQ (reference sequence). The CDR3 here is CASSQGGPYGYTF. DNA of the CDR3: TGTGCCAGCAGCCAAGGGGGGCCCTATGGCTACACCTTC.

This clonotype was found a few times. V is TRBV12-3 or TRBV12-4 and J is TRBJ2-3; D ambiguous. V lost 3 bases, J lost 4 bases, and 11 bases lay in between. The CDR3 is made up of 14 amino acids. The CDR3 sequence: CASSLGSRADTQYF. The CDR3 DNA reads TGTGCCAGCAGTTTGGGGTCCCGTGCAGATACGCAGTATTTT.

V gene TRBV28 combines with J gene TRBJ2-1; 12 nucleotides align to TRBD2. This CDR3 contains 16 residues. Trimming at V came to 6 bases and at J to 10 bases, leaving 13 bases not matched to a gene. Germline V gene data show CDR1 as MDHEN and CDR2 as SYDVKM. In DNA, the CDR3 is TGTGCCAGCAGCTCGACTCTAGCGGGGGGGCGAAGGGAGCAGTTCTTC. It encodes CASSSTLAGGRREQFF.

This clonotype was detected a few times. This chain joins TRBV6-2 or TRBV6-3 and TRBJ1-2; TRBD1 might be the D (5 bases). Germline V gene lookup returns CDR1 MNHEY and CDR2 SVGEGT. CDR3 length equals 14 residues. Trimming stripped 2 bases from V and 4 bases from J, with 11 bases between. CDR3 residues: CASSYEGRVYGYTF. CDR3 bases: TGTGCCAGCAGTTACGAGGGGCGCGTCTATGGCTACACCTTC.

The rearrangement joins TRBV20-1 to TRBJ2-1, with D tentatively TRBD1 (6 bases). The CDR3 extends over 14 amino acids. V lost 1 base and J lost 11, with 18 bases in between. Per germline, CDR1 DFQATT and CDR2 SNEGSKA (reference sequence). The CDR3 nucleotides are TGCAGTGCTAGAGGTCCCGACAGGCGCCTAAAGCAGTTCTTC. Encoded protein: CSARGPDRRLKQFF.

This clonotype was detected a few times. One end of the junction fails to match germline, which may point to a read error. The J gene is TRBJ2-7, the V gene TRBV5-1; D remains unclear. This CDR3 comprises 13 residues. The germline gives CDR1 SGHRS, CDR2 YFSETQ. The CDR3: CASSLYGSYEQYF. The CDR3, as DNA: TGTGCCAGCAGTTTATACGGCAGCTACGAGCAGTACTTC.

This clonotype was counted once. The rearrangement links TRBV7-2 to TRBJ1-5, with D tentatively TRBD1 (5 bases). CDR3 size: 15 residues. Germline V gives CDR1 SGHTA, CDR2 FQGNSA. Trimming cost V 11 bases and J 6 bases, with 23 bases left between them. The CDR3 loop is CAYASTGGRGQPQHF. The DNA of the CDR3 is TGTGCCTACGCTAGTACCGGGGGGAGGGGTCAGCCCCAGCATTTT.